These 7 T cell receptor beta chains were all obtained from the same sample, sequenced in a study of T cell responses to AZD1222 COVID-19 vaccine (TCRdb year 2021). Explained via the paper, the time point label denotes: about 28 days (+/-7) after the second vaccine dose. Library preparation was by the immunoSEQ multiplex PCR assay. This is the immuneACCESS table as TCRdb keeps it, with only in-frame sequences that have V and J called. A part of the clones is gone; compared with another copy, unresolved V genes explain less than half, and the rest is unexplained. A total of 120,000 or so clones appear in this sample, 88% of them only once. The ten largest clonotypes hold approximately 3.4% of the sample. The sequences come from peripheral blood, collected 28 days after the second AZD1222 dose. The receptors derive from an adult who received the AZD1222 COVID-19 vaccine.

This chain joins TRBV27 and TRBJ2-7, with a possible D match to TRBD2 (6 bases). The CDR3 is 12 residues long. The V end lost 6 bases, the J end lost 3 bases, and 9 bases lay between the germline ends. Germline V gene data show CDR1 as MNHEY and CDR2 as SMNVEV (reference sequence). CDR3 sequence: CASRRRGYEQYF. The DNA for the CDR3 is TGTGCCAGCAGAAGGAGGGGCTACGAGCAGTACTTC.

This chain uses TRBV29-1 with TRBJ2-3; weak D call: TRBD2 (6 bases). The germline CDR1 and CDR2 sequences are SQVTM and ANQGSEA. This CDR3 has 13 residues. V was cut by 0 bases and J by 6 bases, with 10 bases left in between. CDR3 residues: CSVEEAGRDTQYF. As DNA, the CDR3 is TGCAGCGTTGAAGAAGCGGGTAGGGATACGCAGTATTTT.

This rearrangement joins TRBV6-5 to TRBJ1-1; a possible D gene is TRBD1 (6 bases). V lost 4 bases and J 1 base, leaving 13 bases between the germline ends. The CDR3 runs 15 residues. Germline-derived CDR1 and CDR2 are MNHEY and SVGAGI. Here the CDR3 DNA reads TGTGCCAGCAGTTTCTCGGGACACTCGAACACTGAAGCTTTCTTT. Translation gives CASSFSGHSNTEAFF.

This rearrangement joins TRBV3-1 (or the pseudogene TRBV3-2) to TRBJ1-5, with D unresolved. Germline assignment: CDR1 LGHDT and CDR2 YNNKEL (reference sequence). The CDR3 is 14 amino acids. The V and J ends lost 4 bases and 7 bases respectively, with 14 bases between them. CDR3 protein: CASSRAGAKQPQHF. DNA of the CDR3: TGTGCCAGCAGCCGAGCTGGTGCAAAGCAGCCCCAGCATTTT.

This chain joins TRBV27 and TRBJ2-7, with D perhaps matching TRBD1 (5 bases). Germline CDR1 MNHEY, CDR2 SMNVEV (reference sequence). V was clipped by 2 bases and J by 2 bases, with 13 bases between them. The CDR3 is made up of 15 amino acids. The CDR3 sequence is CASSLEARATYEQYF. The CDR3 nucleotides are TGTGCCAGCAGTTTAGAGGCCAGGGCCACCTACGAGCAGTACTTC.

The V and J genes are TRBV27 and TRBJ1-3; no firm D call. The CDR3 is 15 residues long. V lost 5 bases and J 1 base, leaving 12 bases between the germline ends. Germline values: CDR1 MNHEY, CDR2 SMNVEV (reference sequence). The CDR3 coding sequence is TGTGCCAGCAGTCCTACCCCAGCATCTGGAAACACCATATATTTT. Protein sequence: CASSPTPASGNTIYF.

The CDR3 loop is CASSLRGQGTDTQYF. The DNA for the CDR3 is TGTGCCAGCAGCTTGCGGGGACAGGGCACAGATACGCAGTATTTT. The chain has TRBV5-5 and TRBJ2-3, with 8 positions matching TRBD1. J gave up 1 base and V 1 base, and 2 bases lay outside the gene matches. The CDR3 length is 15 residues. The germline CDR1 and CDR2 sequences are SGHKS and YYEKEE (reference sequence). Drawing the rest from reference TRBV5-5 and TRBJ2-3, the complete variable domain is DAGVTQSPTHLIKTRGQQVTLRCSPISGHKSVSWYQQVLGQGPQFIFQYYEKEERGRGNFPDRFSARQFPNYSSELNVNALLLGDSALYLCASSLRGQGTDTQYFGPGTRLTVL.